The T cell receptor beta chain under discussion was sequenced for a study of CD8+CD57+ T cells in acquired aplastic anemia. About the research overall: An average of 3.2 ug of DNA was obtained from sorted CD4+ and CD8+ cells.

Whoever was chosen for sequencing had shown CD8+CD57+ cell expansion by flow cytometry. Each patient had severe acquired aplastic anemia. This clonotype was observed many times. Its antigen is not identified. Profiles of TCR beta VDJ and CDR3 were generated from a genomic DNA template. TCRdb passed the reads through MiXCR, listing each CDR3 protein once. The sample consists of under 350,000 distinct CDR3 sequences, roughly 53% of them appearing once. J was trimmed by 8 bases and V by 0 bases; bases with no gene match: 9. Germline lookup yields CDR1 LGHNA and CDR2 YNFKEQ. The CDR3 has 16 amino acids. Study-wide points: The same twenty-nine CD8+ CDR3 sequences occurred in patients and in controls.

The receptor comes from a human donor with aplastic anemia. The V gene is TRBV4-2, the J gene TRBJ2-3, with TRBD2 identical over 9 bases. Sequenced material: sorted CD4+, CD8+, or CD8+CD57+ T cells (not recorded which) from PBMCs. The CDR3 here is CASSQERRTSVGTQYF. CDR3 nucleotides: TGTGCCAGCAGCCAAGAGAGGAGGACTAGCGTTGGTACGCAGTATTTT.